This is a list of T cell receptor beta chains from one sample in a study of blood T cells in healthy people across ages. TCRdb itself ran the 5' RACE reads through MiXCR, one entry per CDR3 protein. Of about 1.6 million distinct CDR3 sequences listed, almost 35% are singletons. Material: blood. The receptor set was obtained from a young woman in good health. Both conserved end residues are part of each CDR3. A D gene is named only where the DNA matches it firmly. Clone size is stated in some rows and not others, as once, few, many or a class when expanded.

v_gene: TRBV20-1
abundance: NA
d_gene: NA
j_gene: TRBJ2-1
CDR3aa: CSARTRINEQFF
CDR3nt: TGCAGTGCTAGGACTAGGATCAATGAGCAGTTCTTC

v_gene: TRBV27
abundance: NA
d_gene: TRBD1
j_gene: TRBJ2-7
CDR3aa: CASRNTGASYEQYF
CDR3nt: TGTGCCAGCAGAAATACAGGGGCGTCCTACGAGCAGTACTTC

v_gene: TRBV28
abundance: NA
d_gene: NA
j_gene: TRBJ2-1
CDR3aa: CASSSPSSSGYNEQFF
CDR3nt: TGTGCCAGCAGCTCCCCTTCTTCGAGCGGGTACAATGAGCAGTTCTTC

v_gene: TRBV20-1
abundance: once
d_gene: NA
j_gene: TRBJ2-1
CDR3aa: CSARSDPNNEQFF
CDR3nt: TGCAGTGCTAGATCGGACCCCAACAATGAGCAGTTCTTC

v_gene: TRBV6-6
abundance: few
d_gene: TRBD2
j_gene: TRBJ2-1
CDR3aa: CASSGTSEDNEQFF
CDR3nt: TGTGCCAGCAGCGGGACTAGCGAGGACAATGAGCAGTTCTTC

v_gene: TRBV20-1
abundance: NA
d_gene: NA
j_gene: TRBJ2-7
CDR3aa: CSARDPRVDEQYF
CDR3nt: TGCAGTGCTAGAGATCCTAGGGTCGACGAGCAGTACTTC

v_gene: TRBV12-3/TRBV12-4
abundance: NA
d_gene: NA
j_gene: TRBJ1-4
CDR3aa: CASRGQKSDVNEKLFF
CDR3nt: TGTGCCAGCAGAGGGCAGAAAAGCGACGTTAATGAAAAACTGTTTTTT

v_gene: TRBV5-1
abundance: NA
d_gene: NA
j_gene: TRBJ2-1
CDR3aa: CASSLGWTDNEQFF
CDR3nt: TGCGCCAGCAGCTTGGGCTGGACAGACAATGAGCAGTTCTTC

v_gene: TRBV20-1
abundance: NA
d_gene: NA
j_gene: TRBJ1-1
CDR3aa: CSARKALSGTEAFF
CDR3nt: TGCAGTGCGAGGAAAGCCTTGTCGGGCACTGAAGCTTTCTTT

v_gene: TRBV7-8
abundance: NA
d_gene: NA
j_gene: TRBJ2-1
CDR3aa: CASTTRGRSSYNEQFF
CDR3nt: TGTGCCAGCACCACCCGCGGAAGGAGCTCCTACAATGAGCAGTTCTTC

v_gene: TRBV7-9
abundance: NA
d_gene: NA
j_gene: TRBJ1-2
CDR3aa: CASSIQDRSYGCTF
CDR3nt: TGTGCCAGCAGCATACAAGACAGAAGCTATGGCTGCACCTTC

v_gene: TRBV3-1
abundance: NA
d_gene: NA
j_gene: TRBJ1-1
CDR3aa: CASSVLGGTNTEAFF
CDR3nt: TGTGCCAGCAGCGTTCTGGGAGGAACGAACACTGAAGCTTTCTTT

v_gene: TRBV28
abundance: few
d_gene: TRBD1
j_gene: TRBJ1-1
CDR3aa: CASSEQGFGAFF
CDR3nt: TGTGCCAGCAGTGAACAGGGGTTTGGTGCTTTCTTT

v_gene: TRBV4-2
abundance: many
d_gene: NA
j_gene: TRBJ1-2
CDR3aa: CASSQSSGGHYGYTF
CDR3nt: TGTGCCAGCAGCCAGTCCTCCGGCGGTCACTATGGCTACACCTTC

v_gene: TRBV12-3/TRBV12-4
abundance: NA
d_gene: NA
j_gene: TRBJ1-1
CDR3aa: CASSWRSTEAFF
CDR3nt: TGTGCCAGCAGTTGGCGGAGCACTGAAGCTTTCTTT

v_gene: TRBV9
abundance: few
d_gene: NA
j_gene: TRBJ1-2
CDR3aa: CASSVPGAGGYTF
CDR3nt: TGTGCCAGCAGCGTTCCGGGGGCTGGCGGCTACACCTTC

v_gene: TRBV20-1
abundance: few
d_gene: TRBD2
j_gene: TRBJ2-1
CDR3aa: CSARDHKGLAGRNEQFF
CDR3nt: TGCAGTGCTAGAGATCATAAGGGACTAGCGGGAAGGAATGAGCAGTTCTTC

v_gene: TRBV5-1
abundance: few
d_gene: TRBD2
j_gene: TRBJ2-1
CDR3aa: CASSLVLAGGDEQFF
CDR3nt: TGCGCCAGCAGCTTGGTTCTAGCGGGAGGTGATGAGCAGTTCTTC

v_gene: TRBV4-1
abundance: many
d_gene: TRBD2
j_gene: TRBJ2-5
CDR3aa: CASSHPGTSRQETQYF
CDR3nt: TGCGCCAGCAGCCACCCAGGGACTAGCCGACAAGAGACCCAGTACTTC

v_gene: TRBV7-9
abundance: NA
d_gene: NA
j_gene: TRBJ2-2
CDR3aa: CASSFSQGTGELFF
CDR3nt: TGTGCCAGCAGCTTCTCACAGGGCACCGGGGAGCTGTTTTTT

v_gene: TRBV12-3/TRBV12-4
abundance: many
d_gene: TRBD1
j_gene: TRBJ1-4
CDR3aa: CASNPGQGREKLFF
CDR3nt: TGTGCCAGCAATCCGGGACAGGGACGGGAAAAACTGTTTTTT

v_gene: TRBV6-6
abundance: few
d_gene: NA
j_gene: TRBJ1-2
CDR3aa: CASGVGSNYGYTF
CDR3nt: TGTGCCAGCGGAGTAGGGTCTAACTATGGCTACACCTTC

v_gene: TRBV11-2
abundance: NA
d_gene: NA
j_gene: TRBJ2-3
CDR3aa: CASSFKGQTDTQYF
CDR3nt: TGTGCCAGCAGCTTTAAGGGGCAGACAGATACGCAGTATTTT

v_gene: TRBV27
abundance: NA
d_gene: NA
j_gene: TRBJ1-2
CDR3aa: CACPRVEVYGYTF
CDR3nt: TGTGCCTGCCCCCGAGTTGAAGTCTATGGCTACACCTTC

v_gene: TRBV6-2/TRBV6-3
abundance: NA
d_gene: TRBD1
j_gene: TRBJ2-2
CDR3aa: CASTITGGIKNTGELFF
CDR3nt: TGTGCCAGCACCATTACAGGGGGCATAAAGAACACCGGGGAGCTGTTTTTT

v_gene: TRBV5-6
abundance: few
d_gene: NA
j_gene: TRBJ2-6
CDR3aa: CASSLIGGGVNVLTF
CDR3nt: TGTGCCAGCAGCCTCATCGGCGGAGGCGTCAACGTCCTGACTTTC

v_gene: TRBV12-3/TRBV12-4
abundance: NA
d_gene: TRBD2
j_gene: TRBJ2-1
CDR3aa: CASSLDPSGGAGYNEQFF
CDR3nt: TGTGCCAGCAGTTTAGACCCTAGCGGGGGGGCCGGGTATAATGAGCAGTTCTTC

v_gene: TRBV6-6
abundance: NA
d_gene: NA
j_gene: TRBJ1-4
CDR3aa: CASSYGRNEKLFF
CDR3nt: TGTGCCAGCAGTTACGGCCGGAATGAAAAACTGTTTTTT

v_gene: TRBV4-1
abundance: many
d_gene: TRBD2
j_gene: TRBJ2-1
CDR3aa: CASSQDQGLAAYNEQFF
CDR3nt: TGCGCCAGCAGCCAAGATCAGGGACTAGCTGCCTACAATGAGCAGTTCTTC

v_gene: TRBV30
abundance: NA
d_gene: NA
j_gene: TRBJ1-5
CDR3aa: CAWSGEAQGNQPQHF
CDR3nt: TGTGCCTGGAGTGGTGAAGCCCAGGGGAATCAGCCCCAGCATTTT

v_gene: TRBV12-3/TRBV12-4
abundance: few
d_gene: NA
j_gene: TRBJ1-6
CDR3aa: CASRQGQPNSPLHF
CDR3nt: TGTGCCAGCAGACAAGGACAACCAAATTCACCCCTCCACTTT

v_gene: TRBV5-8
abundance: NA
d_gene: NA
j_gene: TRBJ1-5
CDR3aa: CVSSFSGGNQPQHF
CDR3nt: TGTGTCAGCAGCTTCTCAGGTGGTAATCAGCCCCAGCATTTT

v_gene: TRBV10-3
abundance: many
d_gene: TRBD2
j_gene: TRBJ2-3
CDR3aa: CATRRRREGTDTQYF
CDR3nt: TGTGCCACCAGGCGTCGACGGGAGGGCACAGATACGCAGTATTTT